This entry lists 16 T cell receptor beta chains sequenced from one sample in a study of CD8 T cells in ankylosing spondylitis. In TCRdb, the 5' RACE reads were re-called with MiXCR into one record per CDR3 protein. The table records about 130,000 distinct CDR3 sequences, around 8.5% of them present only once. The sequenced sample was blood, either unsorted or a sorted T cell fraction (not recorded which). All receptors come from a male donor with ankylosing spondylitis or in good health (not recorded which).

This clonotype has a count of ten or more. The V call is TRBV12-3 or TRBV12-4, the J call TRBJ2-4; unclear D gene. With 5 bases removed from V and 1 base from J, the gap between germline ends came to 9 bases. The CDR3 consists of 14 residues. The CDR3 loop is CASSPERAKNIQYF. The CDR3 DNA is TGTGCCAGCAGTCCCGAAAGGGCCAAAAACATTCAGTACTTC.

This clonotype was seen many times. The chain uses TRBV20-1 and TRBJ2-1; no reliable D call. V gave up 0 bases and J gave up 5 bases, with 14 bases separating them. The germline gives CDR1 DFQATT, CDR2 SNEGSKA (reference sequence). The CDR3 runs to 15 residues. CDR3: CSARDLRPRHNEQFF. CDR3 in DNA: TGCAGTGCTAGAGATCTGAGACCGCGACACAATGAGCAGTTCTTC.

This clonotype was picked up a small number of times. The genes are TRBV5-5 and TRBJ2-1; tentatively, D is TRBD2 (6 bases). The CDR3 totals 16 residues. The germline V gene has CDR1 SGHKS and CDR2 YYEKEE (reference sequence). V was pared by 3 bases and J by 0 bases, with 13 bases between. CDR3 sequence reads: CASSWIAASSYNEQFF. Here the CDR3 DNA reads TGTGCCAGCAGCTGGATAGCGGCTAGCTCCTACAATGAGCAGTTCTTC.

This clonotype was observed at least ten times. This chain links TRBV5-6 with TRBJ2-7; 7 bases agree with TRBD2. CDR3 length: 15 residues. CDR1 SGHDT and CDR2 YYEEEE come from the germline V gene. The J segment lost 3 bases and the V segment lost 4 bases, leaving 10 bases of the junction unmatched. CDR3 nucleotide sequence: TGTGCCAGCAGCCAGGGACTACTCGCTTTCTACGAGCAGTACTTC. It specifies CASSQGLLAFYEQYF.

This clonotype was detected ten times or more. V is TRBV5-5 and J is TRBJ1-1; D is perhaps TRBD1 (5 bases). Germline V gene sequence: CDR1 SGHKS, CDR2 YYEKEE (reference sequence). V shed 3 bases and J shed 2 bases, with 8 bases lying between them. This CDR3 has 13 amino acids. In DNA, the CDR3 is TGTGCCAGCAGCTGGGACCTTAACACTGAAGCTTTCTTT. Protein: CASSWDLNTEAFF.

This clonotype was picked up many times. This chain uses TRBV5-1 with TRBJ2-7, with TRBD1 identical over 7 bases. V was clipped by 3 bases and J by 0 bases; unmatched bases: 3. The germline V gene encodes CDR1 SGHRS and CDR2 YFSETQ. The CDR3 is made up of 14 amino acids. This chain's CDR3 is CASSWTGSSYEQYF. The DNA of the CDR3 is TGCGCCAGCAGCTGGACAGGTAGCTCCTACGAGCAGTACTTC.

This clonotype was observed at least ten times. V is TRBV3-1 and J is TRBJ1-1, with 8 nucleotides matching TRBD1. CDR3 length: 14 residues. The V gene end was trimmed by 5 bases and the J gene end by 1 base; junction bases not matched to a gene: 3. Germline CDR1 LGHDT, CDR2 YNNKEL (reference sequence). The CDR3 here is CASSMTGENTEAFF. As DNA, the CDR3 is TGTGCCAGCAGCATGACAGGGGAGAACACTGAAGCTTTCTTT.

Ten or more counts support this clonotype. This chain joins TRBV20-1 and TRBJ1-1; TRBD1 might be the D (5 bases). CDR1 and CDR2 from the germline V gene are DFQATT and SNEGSKA (reference sequence). V was trimmed by 2 bases and J by 12 bases, leaving 13 bases between them. This CDR3 comprises 11 residues. In nucleotides, the CDR3 is TGCAGTGCTAGACAAGGGGCGGTTACTTTCTTT. Protein sequence: CSARQGAVTFF.

This clonotype was detected many times. This chain links TRBV5-8 with TRBJ2-5; D is undetermined. The CDR3 loop spans 13 amino acids. Germline CDR1 reads SGHTS; CDR2 reads YDEGEE. V lost 2 bases to trimming and J lost 3 bases, with 8 bases between them. As DNA, the CDR3 is TGTGCCAGCAGCTTATTGGGAAAAGAGACCCAGTACTTC. It translates to CASSLLGKETQYF. Full variable domain (missing parts from reference TRBV5-8 and TRBJ2-5): EAGVTQSPTHLIKTRGQQATLRCSPISGHTSVYWYQQALGLGLQFLLWYDEGEERNRGNFPPRFSGRQFPNYSSELNVNALELEDSALYLCASSLLGKETQYFGPGTRLLVL.

This clonotype was observed many times. This sequence joins TRBV20-1 and TRBJ2-7, with 12 bases fitting TRBD2. CDR1 and CDR2 (germline): DFQATT, SNEGSKA (reference sequence). The ends lost 3 bases at V and 3 bases at J; junction bases unmatched: 6. The CDR3 covers 15 residues. The CDR3 nucleotides read TGCAGTGCTAGGAGGACTAGCGGGATAATCTACGAGCAGTACTTC. Translated, it gives CSARRTSGIIYEQYF.

This clonotype was found many times. The chain uses TRBV19 and TRBJ1-1; 7 positions match TRBD1. The V gene's germline CDR1 is LNHDA and CDR2 SQIVND (reference sequence). The CDR3 length is 16 residues. After removal of 8 bases from V and 1 base from J, the junction contained 13 bases not matched to a gene. The CDR3 DNA reads as TGTGCCAGTGTCCCCGGGGACAGCCTACCGAACACTGAAGCTTTCTTT. Its translation: CASVPGDSLPNTEAFF.

This clonotype was observed many times. The chain uses TRBV7-2 and TRBJ2-7; the D gene is possibly TRBD2 (6 bases). CDR1 SGHTA and CDR2 FQGNSA come from the germline V gene. Trimming shortened V by 6 bases and J by 6 bases, and 18 bases separated the two germline ends. This CDR3 region has 14 residues. As DNA, the CDR3 is TGTGCCAGCAGGACCGGGACTGTAAATTCCGAGCAGTACTTC. As protein: CASRTGTVNSEQYF.

In its sample, this clonotype was seen many times. The chain recombines TRBV5-1 with TRBJ2-5, with TRBD1 matching over 9 bases. Germline V gene lookup returns CDR1 SGHRS and CDR2 YFSETQ. The CDR3 length is 14 residues. Germline trimming cut 4 bases from V and 3 bases from J; bases unmatched to any gene: 4. CDR3 protein: CASSHGTGKETQYF. The CDR3 coding sequence is TGCGCCAGCAGCCACGGGACAGGGAAAGAGACCCAGTACTTC.

This clonotype came up many times. The chain has TRBV7-9 and TRBJ2-5; TRBD1 is a possible D gene (6 bases). This CDR3 contains 10 residues. Germline V gives CDR1 SEHNR, CDR2 FQNEAQ (reference sequence). V dropped 8 bases and J dropped 5 bases, with 6 bases sitting between them. The CDR3: CASQGETQYF. The CDR3 nucleotides are TGTGCCAGCCAGGGGGAGACCCAGTACTTC.

This clonotype appeared many times. This rearrangement joins TRBV29-1 to TRBJ1-5; tentative D call: TRBD1 (6 bases). CDR1 is SQVTM, CDR2 ANQGSEA, per germline. This CDR3 region has 12 residues. Between the trimmed V and J ends, which lost 7 bases and 1 base, there was a span of 8 bases. The CDR3 here is CSAGQSNQPQHF. DNA for the CDR3: TGCAGCGCCGGACAGAGCAATCAGCCCCAGCATTTT.

This clonotype came up many times. The chain employs TRBV6-5 and TRBJ2-1; 11 bases are shared with TRBD2. Germline V gene data show CDR1 as MNHEY and CDR2 as SVGAGI. This CDR3 spans 12 amino acids. V lost 5 bases and J lost 11; bases outside the gene matches: 2. CDR3 nucleotides: TGTGCCAGCAGTCTGACTAGCGGGAAGCAGTTCTTC. Translating gives CASSLTSGKQFF.